This T cell receptor beta chain is from a study of CD8 T cells in ankylosing spondylitis. Concerning this clonotype itself: Its antigen remains unidentified.

Study-wide findings and caveats: There was reportedly significant enrichment of clones that were disease-linked in matched ankylosing spondylitis synovial fluid. For ankylosing spondylitis blood, a TCR beta motif of seven to nine highly homologous variants appeared characteristic. CD8+ cells made up the disease-linked clones, which were relatively rare in peripheral blood.

The germline CDR1 and CDR2 sequences are SQVTM and ANQGSEA. The CDR3 is made up of 12 amino acids. Trimming shortened V by 4 bases and J by 7 bases, and 10 bases separated the two germline ends. Library preparation for TCR beta used quantitative 5'-RACE with molecular barcodes. TCRdb reprocessed the 5' RACE reads via MiXCR and lists one record per CDR3 protein. The data hold about 280,000 distinct CDR3 sequences, with around 19% observed a single time. This chain joins TRBV29-1 and TRBJ2-2; D could derive from TRBD1 or TRBD2 (6 bases each). The sequence derives from a male donor with ankylosing spondylitis or in good health (not recorded which). The sequencing input was blood, either unsorted or a sorted T cell fraction (not recorded which). This CDR3 is CSVGGGGGELFF. The CDR3 region has the DNA TGCAGCGTTGGTGGAGGGGGCGGGGAGCTGTTTTTT.